These 8 T cell receptor beta chains originate from one sample sequenced in a study of blood T cell repertoires in COVID-19. Sequenced by immunoSEQ multiplex PCR; TCRdb stores in-frame clones only, minus some. Of roughly 150,000 clones detected, about nine tenths appear once; the ten largest clones hold approximately 3.8%. Sequencing input: PBMCs or T cells enriched from blood (not recorded which). These receptors all stem from a woman aged 40 to 50 who had been exposed to COVID-19.

The gene calls are TRBV10-3 and TRBJ1-1; 9 bases line up with TRBD1. After removal of 4 bases from V and 4 bases from J, the junction contained 16 bases not matched to a gene. The germline gives CDR1 ENHRY, CDR2 SYGVKD. The CDR3 contains 18 residues. CDR3 in DNA: TGTGCCATCAGTGGGTATCCACAGGGGGCGCCTGGGGTCACTGAAGCTTTCTTT. This translates into CAISGYPQGAPGVTEAFF.

The gene calls are TRBV19 and TRBJ1-2, with a tentative D call TRBD1 (6 bases). In germline, CDR1 is LNHDA, CDR2 SQIVND (reference sequence). Trimming took 5 bases from V and 1 from J, leaving 17 bases between them. The CDR3 is made up of 16 amino acids. The CDR3 DNA follows: TGTGCCAGTAGTGCACGCCGGACAGACCGTAACTATGGCTACACCTTC. This translates into CASSARRTDRNYGYTF.

In DNA form, the CDR3 reads TGTGCCAGCAGGAGCACAGGTTTTTATGAGCAGTACTTC. This translates into CASRSTGFYEQYF. V gene TRBV7-2 combines with J gene TRBJ2-7, with a possible D match to TRBD1 (5 bases). Germline CDR1 SGHTA, CDR2 FQGNSA. The CDR3 runs to 13 residues. Trimming took 6 bases from V and 7 from J, leaving 16 bases between them.

The gene calls are TRBV4-3 and TRBJ2-7; 9 bases fit TRBD1. The trim removed 3 bases at V and 2 bases at J, leaving 5 bases unmatched. The V gene's germline CDR1 is LGHNA and CDR2 YSLEER. The CDR3 is 15 residues long. The CDR3 spells CASSHRTGGPYEQYF. The CDR3, as DNA: TGCGCCAGCAGCCACCGAACAGGGGGCCCCTACGAGCAGTACTTC.

The chain's CDR3 is CASSRQGLSGYTF. CDR3 in DNA: TGTGCCAGCAGCCGGCAGGGCCTGAGTGGCTACACCTTC. This rearrangement joins TRBV7-9 to TRBJ1-2; TRBD1 might be the D (5 bases). The CDR3 sequence is 13 residues long. Germline CDR1 SEHNR, CDR2 FQNEAQ (reference sequence). Deletions cut 5 bases from V and 7 bases from J, with 14 bases between.

This chain uses TRBV12-3 or TRBV12-4 with TRBJ1-2; D gene uncertain. The CDR3 totals 11 residues. The V and J ends lost 6 bases and 3 bases respectively, with 5 bases between them. CDR3 residues: CASRAYYGYTF. As DNA, the CDR3 is TGTGCCAGCAGGGCCTACTATGGCTACACCTTC.

The sample holds one count of this clone. The chain recombines TRBV7-9 with TRBJ2-5; 8 bases match TRBD1. Germline loops: CDR1 SEHNR, CDR2 FQNEAQ (reference sequence). V lost 5 bases, J lost 5 bases, and 7 bases stayed unmatched. The CDR3 covers 14 residues. CDR3 region: CASSPPRGRETQYF. As DNA, the CDR3 is TGTGCCAGCAGCCCTCCCAGGGGGCGTGAGACCCAGTACTTC.

The V and J genes are TRBV6-5 and TRBJ2-1, with TRBD2 matching 10 bases. The germline gives CDR1 MNHEY, CDR2 SVGAGI. V gave up 2 bases and J gave up 3 bases; unmatched junction bases: 1. There are 15 residues in the CDR3. The DNA for the CDR3 is TGTGCCAGCAGTTACCGGACTAGCGGCTACAATGAGCAGTTCTTC. Its translation is CASSYRTSGYNEQFF.